Listed here is a single TCR beta chain. There is no known antigen for this receptor. Nothing much larger sits one base from this clone, and base qualities are not available. The immunoSEQ Assay, a bias-controlled multiplex PCR, was used to amplify TCRbeta CDR3 regions from genomic DNA. In the authors' own workflow: Nucleated cell counts per sample were estimated from amplification of reference gene primers within the assay. To quantify the absolute abundance of each unique TCRbeta CDR3 rearrangement, sequence reads were collapsed and filtered. Productive Simpson clonality was computed per sample as the square root of Simpson's diversity index over productive rearrangements. TCRdb provides this immuneACCESS table in a form limited to in-frame rearrangements. Some clones are lacking; in checked studies, under half of them reflect an unresolved V gene, and why the rest are absent is not known. The V and J calls and clone size were taken over from that table, and D and trimming were inferred from the DNA. This sample lists fewer than 50,000 clones; just under 75% were detected once. The top ten hold under 12% of the sample.

V trim: 6 bases; J trim: 9 bases; unmatched bases: 2. Taken from cysteine to phenylalanine, the CDR3 has 12 residues. Of all the DNA, just the CDR3 is kept, 36 bases in frame from base 1. As encoded in the germline V gene (reference sequence), CDR1 is LNHDA while CDR2 is SQIVND. This specimen comes from a study of blood T cell repertoires in COVID-19 (dated by TCRdb to 2019 to 2021). For the wider study: Samples from collaborators originated in the United States, Italy and Spain and spanned both the acute and convalescent phases of COVID-19. Deeply sampled blood TCRbeta repertoires from subjects exposed to, actively infected with, or recovered from COVID-19 were included in the dataset. The samples were drawn from the first 160 participants of the ongoing ImmuneRACE study and from about 1,200 subjects provided by 6 global collaborators. Where available, HLA class I and class II types were obtained from metadata supplied by the sample provider rather than from assay-based typing. The prospective study material was composed of cDNA or gDNA derived from T cells, B-cell-depleted T cells, or PBMCs. A freely available public database, intended as a resource for researchers studying the immune response to SARS-CoV-2, is where the repertoires were released. Nearly every sample came with metadata listing a de-identified subject ID, COVID-19 status, age in years and sex.

At one collaborating source in Seattle, patients were enrolled during active infection and were followed longitudinally through the course of disease. The collaborating institutions used their own protocols to collect whole blood in K2EDTA tubes. For TCRbeta analysis, collaborator samples were shipped as frozen whole blood, as isolated PBMCs, or as DNA extracted from either sample type. General study outcomes and caveats: The quantity of clinical and demographic metadata differed by source and by participant and was supplied without curation.

The receptor's source is a man aged 65 to 79 with COVID-19, enrolled during active disease. The sample taken for sequencing was peripheral blood. The sequence joins TRBV19 to TRBJ1-6, with 7 bases in between that match TRBD1. In nucleotides, the sequence is TGTGCCAGTAGAGGACAGGCTTCACCCCTCCACTTT. This yields the protein CASRGQASPLHF.